This T cell receptor (beta chain) was recovered during a study of blood T cell repertoires in COVID-19. The overall study: T cells, B-cell-depleted T cells, or PBMCs provided the cDNA or gDNA that served as material.

Sequencing was performed with immunoSEQ multiplex PCR; in TCRdb, only in-frame clones are kept and a portion is missing. The data hold about 240,000 clones, with about 90% observed a single time. This receptor was taken from a man aged 60-69 years who had recovered from COVID-19. The sequenced sample was peripheral blood.

For the CDR3, the DNA is TGTGCCAGCAGCTTAGGACAGAATTCACCCCTCCACTTT. Translation: CASSLGQNSPLHF. The V gene is TRBV5-5, the J gene TRBJ1-6, with D tentatively TRBD1 (6 bases). The CDR3 sequence is 13 residues long. Trimming removed 2 bases from V and 7 bases from J, with 7 bases in between. Germline CDR1 and CDR2: SGHKS and YYEKEE (reference sequence).